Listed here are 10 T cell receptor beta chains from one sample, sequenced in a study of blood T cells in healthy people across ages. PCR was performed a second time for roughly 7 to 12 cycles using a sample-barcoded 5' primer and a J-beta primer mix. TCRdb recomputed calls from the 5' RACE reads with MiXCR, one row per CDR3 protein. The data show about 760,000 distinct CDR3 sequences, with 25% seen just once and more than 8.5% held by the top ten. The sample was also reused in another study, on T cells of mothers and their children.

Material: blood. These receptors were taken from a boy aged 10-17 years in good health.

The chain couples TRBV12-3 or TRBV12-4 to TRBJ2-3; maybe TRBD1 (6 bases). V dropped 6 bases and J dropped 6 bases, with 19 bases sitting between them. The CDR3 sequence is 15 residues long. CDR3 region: CASRTSQGSIDTQYF. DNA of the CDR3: TGTGCCAGCAGAACCTCACAGGGTTCTATCGATACGCAGTATTTT.

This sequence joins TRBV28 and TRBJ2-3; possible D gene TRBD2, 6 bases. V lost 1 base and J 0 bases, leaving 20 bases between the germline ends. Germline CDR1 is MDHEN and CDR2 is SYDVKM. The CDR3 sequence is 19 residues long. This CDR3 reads CASSLSPAGTGPSTDTQYF. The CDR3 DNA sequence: TGTGCCAGCAGTTTATCGCCGGCGGGAACAGGACCTAGCACAGATACGCAGTATTTT.

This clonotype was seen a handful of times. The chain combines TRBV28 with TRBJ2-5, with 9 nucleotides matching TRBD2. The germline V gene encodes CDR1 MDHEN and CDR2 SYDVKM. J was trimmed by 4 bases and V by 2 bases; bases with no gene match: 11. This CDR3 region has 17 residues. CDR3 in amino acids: CASSLTSSGIGGETQYF. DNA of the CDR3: TGTGCCAGCAGTTTAACCTCTAGCGGGATAGGGGGAGAGACCCAGTACTTC.

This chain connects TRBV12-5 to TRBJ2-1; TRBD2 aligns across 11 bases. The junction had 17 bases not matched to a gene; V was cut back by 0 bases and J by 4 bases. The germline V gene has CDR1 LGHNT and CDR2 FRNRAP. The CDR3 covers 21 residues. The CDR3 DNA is TGTGCTAGTGGTTTGGTCTGGCCGGGACTAGCGGACGAAAGGCTATACAATGAGCAGTTCTTC. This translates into CASGLVWPGLADERLYNEQFF.

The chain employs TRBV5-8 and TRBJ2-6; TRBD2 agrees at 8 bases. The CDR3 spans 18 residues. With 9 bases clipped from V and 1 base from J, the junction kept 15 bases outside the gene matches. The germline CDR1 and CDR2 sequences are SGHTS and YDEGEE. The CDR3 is CATEFSGGVWSGANVLTF. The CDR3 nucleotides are TGTGCCACCGAATTCTCGGGGGGGGTTTGGTCTGGGGCCAACGTCCTGACTTTC.

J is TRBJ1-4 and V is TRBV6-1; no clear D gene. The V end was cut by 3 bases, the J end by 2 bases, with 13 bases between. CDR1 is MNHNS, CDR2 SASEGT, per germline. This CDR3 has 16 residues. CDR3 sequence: CASSEATVRTNEKLFF. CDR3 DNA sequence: TGTGCCAGCAGTGAGGCAACGGTCAGGACTAATGAAAAACTGTTTTTT.

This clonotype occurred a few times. The DNA for the CDR3 is TGTGCCAGCAGCTCTTATGACCTGAACACTGAAGCTTTCTTT. Residues: CASSSYDLNTEAFF. The V call is TRBV7-2, the J call TRBJ1-1; D remains unclear. The CDR3 has 14 amino acids. With 4 bases removed from V and 0 bases from J, the gap between germline ends came to 9 bases. CDR1 and CDR2 (germline): SGHTA, FQGNSA.

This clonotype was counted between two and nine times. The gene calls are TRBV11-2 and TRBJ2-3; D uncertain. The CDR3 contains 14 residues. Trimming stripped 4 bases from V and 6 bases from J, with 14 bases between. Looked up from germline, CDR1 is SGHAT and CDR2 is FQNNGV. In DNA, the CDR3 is TGTGCCAGCAGCTCCTTTGCCCTCTTGGATACGCAGTATTTT. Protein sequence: CASSSFALLDTQYF.

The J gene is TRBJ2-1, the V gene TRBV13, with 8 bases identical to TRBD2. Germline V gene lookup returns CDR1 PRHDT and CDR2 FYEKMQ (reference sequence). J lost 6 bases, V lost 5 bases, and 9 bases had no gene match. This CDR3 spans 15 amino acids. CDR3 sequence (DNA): TGTGCCAGCAGCCCCGGACTAGCCCCTTCCAATGAGCAGTTCTTC. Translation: CASSPGLAPSNEQFF.

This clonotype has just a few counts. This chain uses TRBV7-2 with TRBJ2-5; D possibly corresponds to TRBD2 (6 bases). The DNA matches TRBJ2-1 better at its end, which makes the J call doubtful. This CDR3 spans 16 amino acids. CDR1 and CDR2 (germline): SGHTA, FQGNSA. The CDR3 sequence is CASSLEGGVRHNEQFF. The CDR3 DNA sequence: TGTGCCAGCAGCTTAGAGGGCGGGGTGAGGCACAATGAGCAGTTCTTC.